One and the same sample provided the 16 T cell receptor beta chains below, sequenced in a study of human T cells and chemical hapten exposure. Using its own MiXCR run on the RACE reads, TCRdb lists one record per CDR3 protein. The data hold about 84,000 distinct CDR3 sequences, with 10% to 14% observed a single time. Stated time point: patch test 3, about 24 weeks after DPC sensitization. Sample treatment: therapeutic diphenylcyclopropenone sensitization with weekly scalp DPC. Here the sequenced sample was whole blood, taken in connection with sensitization to the hapten diphenylcyclopropenone (DPC). These receptors were taken from a woman aged 50 to 60 with alopecia areata. Some clones in this sample may be carry-over from other donors' samples.

This clonotype was detected many times. The chain carries TRBV10-1 and TRBJ1-1; TRBD1 aligns across 7 bases. The J segment lost 7 bases and the V segment lost 0 bases, leaving 8 bases of the junction unmatched. Germline V lookup: CDR1 WNHNN, CDR2 SYGVQD (reference sequence). This CDR3 comprises 15 residues. CDR3 sequence (DNA): TGCGCCAGCAGTGAGTCAGGTCCCCCAGGGGGTGAAGCTTTCTTT. Its translation is CASSESGPPGGEAFF.

This clonotype was detected ten times or more. The V and J genes are TRBV28 and TRBJ1-4; D unclear. The ends were cut back, 2 bases at V and 5 bases at J, with 6 bases in the middle. CDR1 and CDR2 (germline): MDHEN, SYDVKM. The CDR3 length is 13 residues. The CDR3 is CASSLMANEKLFF. The CDR3 DNA reads as TGTGCCAGCAGTTTAATGGCAAATGAAAAACTGTTTTTT.

This sequence joins TRBV18 and TRBJ1-1, with D tentatively TRBD1 (5 bases). The CDR3 is 14 amino acids. Per germline, CDR1 KGHSH and CDR2 LQKENI. V was shortened by 0 bases and J by 8 bases, with 13 bases between the two germline ends. CDR3 sequence: CASSPPGRVAEAFF. CDR3 bases: TGTGCCAGCTCACCACCGGGCAGGGTGGCCGAAGCTTTCTTT.

This clonotype was found once. The chain is built from TRBV7-9 and TRBJ1-2, with no clear D. The ends were cut back, 4 bases at V and 10 bases at J, with 13 bases in the middle. Germline CDR1 reads SEHNR; CDR2 reads FQNEAQ (reference sequence). The CDR3 is 12 residues long. The CDR3 is CASSSGLGSYTF. The CDR3 coding sequence is TGTGCCAGCAGCTCGGGCCTGGGTTCCTACACCTTC.

At least ten counts were recorded for this clonotype. The chain combines TRBV5-1 with TRBJ2-5, with D unclear. CDR1 and CDR2 (germline): SGHRS, YFSETQ. Trimming pared 4 bases from V and 5 bases from J, leaving 12 bases between. The CDR3 spans 13 residues. CDR3 sequence: CASSPVPAETQYF. The CDR3 region has the DNA TGCGCCAGCAGCCCCGTTCCGGCGGAGACCCAGTACTTC. The full variable domain, with the rest looked up from reference TRBV5-1 and TRBJ2-5, is KAGVTQTPRYLIKTRGQQVTLSCSPISGHRSVSWYQQTPGQGLQFLFEYFSETQRNKGNFPGRFSGRQFSNSRSEMNVSTLELGDSALYLCASSPVPAETQYFGPGTRLLVL.

In this sample, this clonotype turned up many times. V and J are TRBV7-3 and TRBJ2-1, with 9 bases fitting TRBD2. The CDR3 runs to 18 residues. The ends lost 4 bases at V and 4 bases at J; junction bases unmatched: 14. Germline V gene data show CDR1 as SGHTA and CDR2 as FQGTGA. The chain's CDR3 is CASSSLPSGTSQYNEQFF. The CDR3 nucleotides are TGTGCCAGCAGCTCACTGCCCTCCGGGACTAGCCAATACAATGAGCAGTTCTTC.

The table lists this clonotype with many counts. This rearrangement joins TRBV11-2 to TRBJ2-2, with 9 bases matching TRBD1. Germline CDR1 reads SGHAT; CDR2 reads FQNNGV. The CDR3 is 16 residues long. With V trimmed by 0 bases and J by 4 bases, 3 bases remained unmatched. The CDR3 region has the DNA TGTGCCAGCAGCTTAGATGGACAGGGGAGCACCGGGGAGCTGTTTTTT. It is translated as CASSLDGQGSTGELFF.

A few counts support this clonotype. V gene TRBV3-1 combines with J gene TRBJ1-1, with a weak D call TRBD1 (6 bases). The CDR3 extends over 13 amino acids. CDR1 and CDR2 from the germline V gene are LGHDT and YNNKEL (reference sequence). With 0 bases removed from V and 4 bases from J, the gap between germline ends came to 6 bases. In nucleotides, the CDR3 is TGTGCCAGCAGCCAAGACAGGGGCACTGAAGCTTTCTTT. Encoded protein: CASSQDRGTEAFF.

J is TRBJ1-6 and V is TRBV19; 9 bases fit TRBD1. J gave up 8 bases and V 6 bases, and 8 bases lay outside the gene matches. The CDR3 length is 15 residues. Germline values: CDR1 LNHDA, CDR2 SQIVND (reference sequence). In nucleotides, the CDR3 is TGTGCCAGTAGGACTACAGGGGGCGGGGATTCACCCCTCCACTTT. Protein: CASRTTGGGDSPLHF.

V and J are TRBV28 and TRBJ2-7; either TRBD1 or TRBD2 may supply D (6 bases each). The CDR3 has 12 residues. Trimming shortened V by 9 bases and J by 2 bases, and 11 bases separated the two germline ends. Germline CDR1 reads MDHEN; CDR2 reads SYDVKM. CDR3 bases: TGTGCCAGTGCAAGGGGGGCCTACGAGCAGTACTTC. Its translation: CASARGAYEQYF.

This clonotype was seen ten or more times. The chain joins TRBV20-1 to TRBJ1-1; D uncertain. The V end lost 4 bases, the J end lost 8 bases, and 11 bases lay between the germline ends. CDR1 DFQATT and CDR2 SNEGSKA come from the germline V gene (reference sequence). The CDR3 extends over 11 amino acids. DNA for the CDR3: TGCAGTGCTAACCAAGGCCCGGAAGCTTTCTTT. Its protein product is CSANQGPEAFF.

This clonotype was seen ten or more times. The gene calls are TRBV7-2 and TRBJ1-5, with D perhaps TRBD1 (5 bases). The ends were cut back, 1 base at V and 6 bases at J, with 10 bases in the middle. Germline V lookup: CDR1 SGHTA, CDR2 FQGNSA. The CDR3 is made up of 14 amino acids. CDR3 region: CASSLGDGGQPQHF. The CDR3 nucleotides read TGTGCCAGCAGCTTAGGGGACGGGGGTCAGCCCCAGCATTTT.

This rearrangement joins TRBV25-1 to TRBJ2-7; no clear D gene. Germline CDR1 is MGHDK and CDR2 is SYGVNS. This CDR3 has 11 residues. Deletions cut 6 bases from V and 4 bases from J, with 7 bases between. CDR3 region: CASSYDYEQYF. The CDR3, as DNA: TGTGCCAGCAGCTACGATTACGAGCAGTACTTC.

The table lists this clonotype with a few counts. The chain employs TRBV18 and TRBJ2-5; D assignment may be TRBD1 or TRBD2 (5 bases each). The CDR3 consists of 13 residues. Trimming removed 6 bases from V and 0 bases from J, with 8 bases in between. CDR1 and CDR2 (germline): KGHSH, LQKENI. The CDR3 spells CASSRGHQETQYF. In nucleotides, the CDR3 is TGTGCCAGCTCTCGGGGCCACCAAGAGACCCAGTACTTC.

This sequence joins TRBV14 and TRBJ2-6; 11 bases line up with TRBD2. There are 17 residues in the CDR3. The V segment lost 4 bases and the J segment 2 bases; nucleotides outside the gene matches: 4. Per germline, CDR1 SGHDN and CDR2 FVKESK. The CDR3: CASSLTSGITGANVLTF. CDR3 nucleotides: TGTGCCAGCAGCCTGACTAGCGGGATAACTGGGGCCAACGTCCTGACTTTC.

This clonotype showed up many times. This chain links TRBV5-5 with TRBJ2-1, with D perhaps matching TRBD2 (6 bases). The CDR3 totals 16 residues. Germline CDR1 and CDR2: SGHKS and YYEKEE (reference sequence). V dropped 0 bases and J dropped 4 bases, with 14 bases sitting between them. In DNA form, the CDR3 reads TGTGCCAGCAGCTTGGAAGGGCGGGGCCGTTACAATGAGCAGTTCTTC. Translated, it gives CASSLEGRGRYNEQFF.